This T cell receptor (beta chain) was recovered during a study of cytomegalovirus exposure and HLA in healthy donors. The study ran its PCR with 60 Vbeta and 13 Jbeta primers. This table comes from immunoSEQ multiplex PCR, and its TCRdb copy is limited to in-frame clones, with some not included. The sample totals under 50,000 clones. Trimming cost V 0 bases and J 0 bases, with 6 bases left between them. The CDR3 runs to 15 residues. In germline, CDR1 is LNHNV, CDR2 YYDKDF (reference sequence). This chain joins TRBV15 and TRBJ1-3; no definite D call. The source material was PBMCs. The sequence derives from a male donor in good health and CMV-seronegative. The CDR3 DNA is TGTGCCACCAGCAGAGATTTAGACTCTGGAAACACCATATATTTT. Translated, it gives CATSRDLDSGNTIYF.